The clone carrying this TCR beta chain showed up just a few times. The antigen is undetermined. The junction differs from germline at one of its ends, possibly a read error. This specimen comes from a study of CD8+CD57+ T cells in acquired aplastic anemia. Study as a whole: DNA per sorted CD4+ or CD8+ sample ranged about 0.19 to 30 ug, averaging approximately 3.1 ug. Study conclusions and caveats: Overlap between patients and controls comprised 25 to 30 CD8+ CDR3 sequences.

The use of genomic DNA as template underpinned the TCR beta VDJ and CDR3 profiling. Using its own MiXCR run on the reads, TCRdb lists one record per CDR3 protein. The table includes about 270,000 distinct CDR3 sequences, around 82% detected once. Germline V gives CDR1 SEHNR, CDR2 FQNEAQ (reference sequence). This CDR3 contains 14 residues. Selection for sequencing was limited to patients who had shown CD8+CD57+ cell expansion by flow cytometry. The enrolled patients all had severe acquired aplastic anemia. Patients had undergone no therapy by the time their blood was sampled. Sequenced sample: sorted CD4+, CD8+, or CD8+CD57+ T cells (not recorded which) from PBMCs. The chain links TRBV7-9 to TRBJ2-3; D might be TRBD2 (6 bases). The TCR originated in a human donor with aplastic anemia. The chain's CDR3 is CAYEVAADQETQYF. CDR3 bases: TGTGCCTACGAGGTAGCGGCGGATCAAGAGACCCAGTACTTT.